A selection of T cell receptor beta chains follows, all from one sample in a study of T-cell reconstitution after alpha-beta-depleted transplantation in children. TCRdb re-analysed the PCR reads in MiXCR, keeping a single row per CDR3 protein. The sample has some 95,000 distinct CDR3 sequences, roughly a quarter seen once. The input for sequencing was PBMCs, taken before TCRalphabeta/CD19-depleted stem cell transplant. All receptors derive from a boy under 10 years old with acute lymphoblastic leukemia, due to receive a stem cell transplant. CDR3s include the opening cysteine and the closing phenylalanine or tryptophan. A D gene is named only where the DNA matches it firmly. Some rows have no size entry. The others give once, few or many, or a class for an expanded clone.

>many|TRBV20-1|TRBJ2-5|-
CSAYERKETQYF
TGCAGTGCTTATGAGCGGAAAGAGACCCAGTACTTC
>-|TRBV5-1|TRBJ1-1|-
CASSTGRGGTEAFF
TGCGCCAGCAGCACTGGACGGGGAGGAACTGAAGCTTTCTTT
>-|TRBV28|TRBJ2-1|TRBD2
CASNGGLAGGNSYNEQFF
TGTGCCAGCAATGGGGGACTAGCGGGAGGAAACTCCTACAATGAGCAGTTCTTC
>-|TRBV20-1|TRBJ1-6|TRBD1
CSAQPGQGSYNSPLHF
TGCAGTGCCCAGCCGGGACAGGGCTCCTATAATTCACCCCTCCACTTT
>few|TRBV2|TRBJ2-1|-
CASRRASYNEQFF
TGTGCCAGCAGGCGGGCCTCCTACAATGAGCAGTTCTTC
>few|TRBV5-1|TRBJ2-2|TRBD2
CASSLTTSGGAMETGELFF
TGCGCCAGCAGCCTAACGACTAGCGGAGGGGCGATGGAGACCGGGGAGCTGTTTTTT
>few|TRBV5-1|TRBJ2-5|-
CASSLHGTPQETQYF
TGCGCCAGCTCCCTTCACGGGACACCCCAAGAGACCCAGTACTTC
>-|TRBV20-1|TRBJ1-5|-
CSARSGGSNQPQHF
TGCAGTGCTAGATCCGGCGGAAGCAATCAGCCCCAGCATTTT
>-|TRBV20-1|TRBJ2-7|-
CSASTGAGHEQYF
TGCAGTGCTAGTACCGGGGCCGGCCACGAGCAGTACTTC
>medium-sized|TRBV14|TRBJ1-1|-
CASSQDGASSEAFF
TGTGCCAGCAGCCAAGATGGAGCCTCCTCCGAAGCTTTCTTT
>-|TRBV20-1|TRBJ1-5|-
CSAVGGTPQHF
TGCAGTGCCGTCGGGGGTACGCCCCAGCATTTT
>many|TRBV7-2|TRBJ2-7|-
CASSAQGFEQYF
TGTGCCAGCAGCGCCCAGGGTTTCGAGCAGTACTTC
>-|TRBV7-9|TRBJ2-7|TRBD1
CASSSLTGPGSYEQYF
TGTGCCAGCAGCTCTTTGACAGGGCCTGGCTCCTACGAGCAGTACTTC
>-|TRBV5-1|TRBJ2-5|-
CASSLASGGWTQETQSF
TGCGCCAGCAGCTTGGCCAGTGGGGGCTGGACGCAAGAGACCCAGTCCTTC
>few|TRBV5-1|TRBJ2-5|TRBD2
CASTSSLAGGPSETQYF
TGCGCCAGCACCAGTTCATTGGCGGGAGGGCCCAGTGAGACCCAGTACTTC
>-|TRBV21-1|TRBJ2-1|-
CASSKAGSGRSHNEQFF
TGTGCCAGCAGCAAAGCGGGCAGCGGGAGGTCCCACAATGAGCAGTTCTTC
>-|TRBV7-9|TRBJ1-5|-
CASSLDSQPQHF
TGTGCCAGCAGCTTAGATTCTCAGCCCCAGCATTTT
>many|TRBV28|TRBJ1-1|TRBD1
CASRTGTGDIISEAFF
TGTGCCAGCAGGACCGGGACAGGGGATATTATATCTGAAGCTTTCTTT
>many|TRBV20-1|TRBJ1-1|TRBD1
CSAPRQGKNTEAFF
TGCAGTGCCCCTCGACAGGGAAAGAACACTGAAGCTTTCTTT
>-|TRBV12-3/TRBV12-4|TRBJ2-7|-
CASTVGSLSTYEQYF
TGTGCCAGCACCGTGGGGAGCCTGTCGACCTACGAGCAGTACTTC
>many|TRBV24-1|TRBJ1-1|TRBD1
CATSDPRGRAFF
TGTGCCACCAGTGACCCCAGGGGGCGAGCTTTCTTT
>few|TRBV12-3/TRBV12-4|TRBJ2-1|TRBD1
CASRYDRAKSNEQFF
TGTGCCAGCAGATACGACAGGGCTAAATCCAATGAGCAGTTCTTC
>many|TRBV24-1|TRBJ2-2|TRBD2
CATSVSGLAEGPDTGELFF
TGTGCCACCAGTGTTTCCGGACTAGCGGAGGGCCCGGACACCGGGGAGCTGTTTTTT
>-|TRBV5-1|TRBJ2-7|-
CASSLASGPSPYEQYF
TGCGCCAGCAGCTTGGCCTCAGGACCCAGCCCCTACGAGCAGTACTTC
>-|TRBV2|TRBJ2-7|-
CASSQQGSGSYEQYF
TGTGCCAGCAGTCAACAGGGTAGCGGTTCCTACGAGCAGTACTTC
>-|TRBV28|TRBJ1-1|-
CASSLSTNGKRERAFF
TGTGCCAGCAGTTTATCCACAAATGGGAAGAGGGAAAGAGCTTTCTTT
>-|TRBV4-3|TRBJ2-1|-
CASSRLGSSYNEQFF
TGCGCCAGCAGCCGGTTGGGGAGCTCCTACAATGAGCAGTTCTTC
>-|TRBV6-1|TRBJ2-5|-
CASSPTTARRGFETQYF
TGTGCCAGCAGCCCCACGACGGCGCGGAGGGGCTTCGAGACCCAGTACTTC
>few|TRBV6-2/TRBV6-3|TRBJ2-1|-
CASSPRDLNNEQFF
TGTGCCAGCAGTCCCCGGGACTTAAACAATGAGCAGTTCTTC
>-|TRBV15|TRBJ2-5|TRBD1
CATSTRGQRETQYF
TGTGCCACCAGCACCAGGGGGCAGCGGGAGACCCAGTACTTC
>many|TRBV5-1|TRBJ1-1|-
CASSLTWGLQTEAFF
TGCGCCAGCAGCTTGACATGGGGGCTCCAGACTGAAGCTTTCTTT
>many|TRBV29-1|TRBJ2-1|-
CSVGFPRPFYNEQFF
TGCAGCGTTGGATTCCCTAGACCCTTCTACAATGAGCAGTTCTTC
>-|TRBV20-1|TRBJ2-7|TRBD2
CSARSLAEVYEQYF
TGCAGTGCTAGGTCGCTAGCGGAGGTATACGAGCAGTACTTC
>many|TRBV7-6|TRBJ2-1|TRBD2
CASSLGRTSGSYNEQFF
TGTGCCAGCAGCTTAGGGAGGACTAGCGGGAGCTACAATGAGCAGTTCTTC
>large|TRBV27|TRBJ1-2|TRBD1
CATKTGSHGYTF
TGTGCCACCAAGACAGGGTCTCATGGCTACACCTTC
>few|TRBV20-1|TRBJ1-1|-
CSAARGATEAFF
TGCAGTGCTGCGAGGGGGGCCACTGAAGCTTTCTTT
>many|TRBV6-4|TRBJ2-3|TRBD1
CASSDGQGTDTQYF
TGTGCCAGCAGTGACGGACAGGGCACAGATACGCAGTATTTT
>once|TRBV7-8|TRBJ2-7|-
CASSLALTYEQYF
TGTGCCAGCAGCTTGGCCCTAACCTACGAGCAGTACTTC
>-|TRBV4-3|TRBJ1-1|-
CASSQGLQKRDTEAFF
TGCGCCAGCAGCCAAGGCCTCCAGAAGAGGGACACTGAAGCTTTCTTT
>few|TRBV6-5|TRBJ2-2|-
CASSYSLGSTGELFF
TGTGCCAGCAGTTACTCACTGGGGAGCACCGGGGAGCTGTTTTTT
>many|TRBV24-1|TRBJ2-2|-
CATSDLGGQPTGELFF
TGTGCCACCAGTGATTTGGGCGGACAGCCTACCGGGGAGCTGTTTTTT
>-|TRBV5-4|TRBJ2-1|TRBD2
CASSASGLAEGQFF
TGTGCCAGCAGCGCCTCTGGACTAGCGGAGGGACAGTTCTTC
>-|TRBV7-2|TRBJ1-5|-
CASSLSGGPNQPQHF
TGTGCCAGCAGCTTAAGCGGGGGCCCCAATCAGCCCCAGCATTTT
>few|TRBV9|TRBJ2-2|-
CASSVAGGFTGELFF
TGTGCCAGCAGCGTAGCTGGGGGATTCACCGGGGAGCTGTTTTTT
>many|TRBV7-2|TRBJ2-2|-
CASSSDQTGELFF
TGTGCCAGCAGCTCTGACCAAACCGGGGAGCTGTTTTTT
>many|TRBV29-1|TRBJ2-3|-
CSGGDGRMGTQYF
TGCAGCGGAGGCGATGGCCGGATGGGTACGCAGTATTTT
>-|TRBV3-1|TRBJ1-5|TRBD1
CASSGTGHQPQHF
TGTGCCAGCAGTGGGACAGGCCATCAGCCCCAGCATTTT
>-|TRBV24-1|TRBJ1-6|-
CATSEMGLINSPLHF
TGTGCCACCAGTGAGATGGGACTGATAAATTCACCCCTCCACTTT
>many|TRBV28|TRBJ2-7|TRBD1
CASSSSGQGAAEQYF
TGTGCCAGCAGTTCATCCGGACAGGGGGCAGCCGAGCAGTACTTC
>few|TRBV20-1|TRBJ2-3|-
CSARAPGTVTQYF
TGCAGTGCTAGAGCTCCGGGAACAGTTACGCAGTATTTT
>-|TRBV24-1|TRBJ1-2|-
CATSDPDGYTF
TGTGCCACCAGTGACCCAGATGGCTACACCTTC
>-|TRBV5-1|TRBJ2-5|-
CASRSNYQETQYF
TGCGCCAGCCGGTCCAATTACCAAGAGACCCAGTACTTC